These T cell receptor beta chains were read from a single sample in a study of T cells in localized non-small cell lung cancer. Libraries were prepared by immunoSEQ multiplex PCR; TCRdb keeps only in-frame clonotypes and omits some of them. The table has about 3,100 clones, around 26% seen once. This material consisted of normal lung tissue next to the tumor, taken before any cancer treatment. Receptors were obtained from a man aged 35 to 69 with stage III squamous cell lung carcinoma. Each CDR3 is given with its conserved first and last residue. A D gene is named only where the DNA matches it firmly. Clone size, where shown, is once, few, many, or a class for clones that have expanded.

V gene	clone size	J gene	D gene	CDR3 protein	CDR3 DNA
TRBV6-1	NA	TRBJ2-4	TRBD1	CASSEAGDRGDIQYF	TGTGCCAGCAGTGAAGCGGGAGACAGGGGGGACATTCAGTACTTC
TRBV11-3	few	TRBJ2-2	NA	CASSPPVDTGELFF	TGTGCCAGCAGCCCTCCGGTGGACACCGGGGAGCTGTTTTTT
TRBV19	NA	TRBJ1-4	TRBD1	CASSIRGQLNEKLFF	TGTGCCAGTAGTATTCGGGGACAGCTTAATGAAAAACTGTTTTTT
TRBV6-8	NA	TRBJ1-1	NA	CATSEGNMNTEAFF	TGTGCCACCTCGGAGGGGAATATGAACACTGAAGCTTTCTTT
TRBV9	few	TRBJ1-3	NA	CASSVGSSGNTIYF	TGTGCCAGCAGCGTGGGCAGCTCTGGAAACACCATATATTTT
TRBV19	few	TRBJ2-2	NA	CASTARTGELFF	TGTGCCAGTACGGCTCGAACCGGGGAGCTGTTTTTT
TRBV6-8	NA	TRBJ2-1	NA	CASSSGTGSYNEQFF	TGTGCCAGCAGTTCCGGGACTGGCTCCTACAATGAGCAGTTCTTC
TRBV19	NA	TRBJ2-3	NA	CASRQSGDTQYF	TGTGCCAGTAGACAGAGCGGGGATACGCAGTATTTT
TRBV11-3	few	TRBJ2-2	NA	CASSPFPGLGTGELFF	TGTGCCAGCAGCCCCTTTCCTGGGTTGGGCACCGGGGAGCTGTTTTTT
TRBV11-3	medium-sized	TRBJ2-5	TRBD2	CASSLSGGTSGETQYF	TGTGCCAGCAGCTTATCCGGGGGGACTAGCGGGGAGACCCAGTACTTC
TRBV18	NA	TRBJ2-2	TRBD1	CASSSPGQGDIGELFF	TGTGCCAGCTCATCCCCGGGACAGGGGGATATCGGGGAGCTGTTTTTT
TRBV18	medium-sized	TRBJ1-4	NA	CASSPLATGNEKLFF	TGTGCCAGCTCACCATTAGCTACGGGTAATGAAAAACTGTTTTTT
TRBV11-3	NA	TRBJ2-1	TRBD2	CASSSVGGLAYNEQFF	TGTGCCAGCAGCTCCGTTGGGGGACTAGCCTACAATGAGCAGTTCTTC
TRBV9	medium-sized	TRBJ2-7	TRBD2	CASSASGGAPSYEQYF	TGTGCCAGCAGCGCAAGCGGGGGGGCACCATCCTACGAGCAGTACTTC
TRBV6-8	medium-sized	TRBJ1-5	TRBD1	CASSPTGPRQPQHF	TGTGCCAGCAGCCCGACAGGGCCCCGGCAGCCCCAGCATTTT
TRBV4-1	many	TRBJ1-5	NA	CASSQDWGGPNQPQHF	TGCGCCAGCAGCCAAGATTGGGGTGGCCCAAATCAGCCCCAGCATTTT
TRBV19	large	TRBJ2-2	NA	CASSDSFSGELFF	TGTGCCAGTAGTGACAGTTTCTCCGGGGAGCTGTTTTTT
TRBV5-1	NA	TRBJ1-4	NA	CASSLAGGLDEKLFF	TGCGCCAGCAGCTTGGCGGGGGGCCTAGATGAAAAACTGTTTTTT
TRBV16	few	TRBJ2-7	NA	CASSPDRMYEQYF	TGTGCCAGCAGCCCCGACCGGATGTACGAGCAGTACTTC
TRBV18	NA	TRBJ1-4	NA	CASSPGVEKLFF	TGTGCCAGCTCACCAGGGGTAGAAAAACTGTTTTTT
TRBV14	once	TRBJ1-2	NA	CASSQGGGQFYTF	TGTGCCAGCAGCCAAGGAGGAGGGCAATTCTACACCTTC
TRBV29-1	once	TRBJ2-5	TRBD1	CSGLGQGFGTQYF	TGCAGCGGGCTAGGACAGGGCTTTGGGACCCAGTACTTC
TRBV9	few	TRBJ1-6	NA	CASSVVPGGHPLHF	TGTGCCAGCAGCGTAGTACCGGGCGGTCACCCCCTCCACTTT
TRBV11-3	medium-sized	TRBJ1-2	NA	CASSPVDSGKYGYTF	TGTGCCAGCAGCCCTGTCGACAGTGGGAAGTATGGCTACACCTTC
TRBV11-3	NA	TRBJ1-1	NA	CASSPQAHMNTEAFF	TGTGCCAGCAGCCCACAGGCGCACATGAACACTGAAGCTTTCTTT
TRBV6-8	NA	TRBJ1-1	NA	CASSYSSQGLNTEAFF	TGTGCCAGCAGTTACTCAAGTCAGGGACTGAACACTGAAGCTTTCTTT
TRBV6-8	few	TRBJ1-1	TRBD1	CASTQGAPTEAFF	TGTGCCAGCACGCAGGGGGCGCCCACTGAAGCTTTCTTT
TRBV19	NA	TRBJ2-2	NA	CASRQIGDTGELFF	TGTGCCAGTAGGCAGATAGGTGACACCGGGGAGCTGTTTTTT
TRBV10-2	NA	TRBJ2-7	NA	CASSEGGYEQYF	TGCGCCAGCAGTGAGGGAGGCTACGAGCAGTACTTC
TRBV11-3	few	TRBJ1-5	NA	CASSPRGGDNQPQHF	TGTGCCAGCAGCCCCAGGGGCGGGGATAATCAGCCCCAGCATTTT
TRBV28	NA	TRBJ1-2	NA	CASSPGREGYTF	TGTGCCAGCAGTCCCGGGAGAGAGGGCTACACCTTC
TRBV6-8	NA	TRBJ1-5	NA	CASRPWGTVNQPQHF	TGTGCCAGCAGACCCTGGGGGACGGTTAATCAGCCCCAGCATTTT